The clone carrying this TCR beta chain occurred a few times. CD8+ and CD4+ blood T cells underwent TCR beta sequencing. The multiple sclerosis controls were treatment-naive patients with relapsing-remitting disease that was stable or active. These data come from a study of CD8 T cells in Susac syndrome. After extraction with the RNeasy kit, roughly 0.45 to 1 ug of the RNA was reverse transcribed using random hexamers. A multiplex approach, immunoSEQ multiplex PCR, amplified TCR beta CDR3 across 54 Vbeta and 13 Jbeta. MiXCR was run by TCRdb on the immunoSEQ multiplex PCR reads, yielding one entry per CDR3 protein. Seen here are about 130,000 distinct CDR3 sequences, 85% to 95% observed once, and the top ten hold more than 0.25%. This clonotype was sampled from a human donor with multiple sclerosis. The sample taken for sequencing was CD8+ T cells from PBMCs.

CDR3 sequence reads: CASSQDPGETQYF. The CDR3 bases are TGTGCCAGCAGCCAAGATCCCGGGGAGACCCAGTACTTC. The chain employs TRBV12-3 or TRBV12-4 and TRBJ2-5; D gene unclear. Trimming pared 6 bases from V and 5 bases from J, leaving 13 bases between. The CDR3 is 13 amino acids.